There are a few counts of the clone carrying this TCR beta chain. A second roughly 6 to 12 cycle PCR used barcoded and J-beta primers. Each CDR3 protein is one row after TCRdb ran MiXCR on the 5' RACE reads. The table lists 750,000 to 950,000 distinct CDR3 sequences, 25% to 30% of them singletons. Germline V lookup: CDR1 SQVTM, CDR2 ANQGSEA. This CDR3 comprises 18 residues. Trimming at V came to 3 bases and at J to 2 bases, leaving 10 bases not matched to a gene. This sample is part of a study of blood T cells in healthy people across ages. These data were likewise used in another study, on T cells of mothers and their children. Per that paper: Every mother supplied over 9 million TCR beta CDR3 reads and every child a few million. It was found that thymic selection shapes TCR recombination output similarly in related and unrelated pairs. Overlap measured in related mother-child pairs was slightly, non-significantly higher than in unrelated pairs.

The source is a woman between 40 and 50 years old in good health. The chain recombines TRBV29-1 with TRBJ2-1, with 13 bases that match TRBD2. The sequenced material came from blood. CDR3 nucleotides: TGCAGCGTTGACGGACTAGCGGGGGTGGTGGTCCCCTACAATGAGCAGTTCTTC. This encodes CSVDGLAGVVVPYNEQFF.